This T cell receptor (beta chain) is drawn from a study of blood T cell repertoires in COVID-19. Overall study: Sites in the United States, Italy and Spain provided acute and convalescent COVID-19 samples. The cDNA or gDNA used as material had been derived from T cells, B-cell-depleted T cells, or PBMCs.

In the original workflow: The assay estimated nucleated cells by amplifying reference gene primers. The data were produced by immunoSEQ multiplex PCR, yet TCRdb's version contains in-frame clones alone and is incomplete. V and J calls and clone size are copied from that table; D and trimming were computed from the DNA. The sample consists of about 200,000 clones, 85% of them appearing once. CDR1 is SGHTA, CDR2 FQGNSA, per germline. The CDR3 extends over 17 amino acids. Trimming removed 2 bases from V and 1 base from J, with 17 bases in between. Source material: peripheral blood. This clonotype was sampled from a woman older than 75 with acute or convalescent COVID-19. The chain combines TRBV7-2 with TRBJ1-2; TRBD1 might be the D (6 bases). In DNA form, the CDR3 reads TGTGCCAGCAGCTTATCCGCCGGGACAACGGATAACTATGGCTACACCTTC. As protein: CASSLSAGTTDNYGYTF.